The rows below give T cell receptor beta chains drawn from one sample of a study of blood T cell repertoires in COVID-19. The data were produced by immunoSEQ multiplex PCR, yet TCRdb's version contains in-frame clones alone and is incomplete. The sample includes about 99,000 clones, 80% to 85% of them seen just once. Sequencing was carried out using peripheral blood. The receptors were gathered from a man between 65 and 85 years old with active or convalescent COVID-19. CDR3s include the opening cysteine and the closing phenylalanine or tryptophan. A D gene is named only where the DNA matches it firmly. A row's size may be missing; if present it is once, few, many or a size class.

TRBJ2-7 - TRBD1 TRBV29-1 CSVEDNRGPPYEQYF TGCAGCGTTGAAGATAACAGGGGTCCCCCCTACGAGCAGTACTTC
TRBJ2-3 - - TRBV6-5 CASSISGGVGDTQYF TGTGCCAGCAGTATCTCTGGAGGGGTGGGAGATACGCAGTATTTT
TRBJ2-1 - - TRBV30 CAWNQGQGEQFF TGTGCCTGGAACCAGGGGCAGGGTGAGCAGTTCTTC
TRBJ1-2 - TRBD1 TRBV9 CASSGRDRWVGSYTF TGTGCCAGCAGCGGACGGGACAGGTGGGTCGGAAGCTACACCTTC
TRBJ1-6 - - TRBV12-3/TRBV12-4 CASHGQSHSPLHF TGTGCCAGCCACGGACAGAGCCATTCACCCCTCCACTTT
TRBJ2-2 - - TRBV7-2 CASSLGGSRTGELFF TGTGCCAGCAGCTTAGGAGGGAGTCGCACCGGGGAGCTGTTTTTT
TRBJ2-3 - - TRBV27 CASSFRQANTDTQYF TGTGCCAGCAGTTTCCGGCAGGCGAACACAGATACGCAGTATTTT
TRBJ2-5 - TRBD1 TRBV5-6 CASSLRGTGRQETQYF TGTGCCAGCAGCTTGAGAGGGACAGGGAGACAAGAGACCCAGTACTTC
TRBJ1-1 - TRBD1 TRBV5-4 CASSLEGGSNTEAFF TGTGCCAGCAGCTTAGAAGGGGGCTCCAACACTGAAGCTTTCTTT
TRBJ2-7 - TRBD2 TRBV7-2 CASSFLVAGGNEQYF TGTGCCAGCAGCTTCCTTGTAGCGGGTGGCAACGAGCAGTACTTC
TRBJ1-3 - - TRBV6-2/TRBV6-3 CASSYSTEGNTIYF TGTGCCAGCAGTTACTCGACAGAGGGAAACACCATATATTTT
TRBJ1-1 - TRBD1 TRBV6-2/TRBV6-3 CASSSSPGQKNTEAFF TGTGCCAGCAGTTCCTCCCCGGGACAGAAGAACACTGAAGCTTTCTTT
TRBJ1-5 - TRBD1 TRBV4-3 CASSQETGGNQPQHF TGCGCCAGCAGCCAAGAGACAGGGGGTAATCAGCCCCAGCATTTT
TRBJ1-5 - - TRBV6-5 CASSGNSNQPQHF TGTGCCAGCAGCGGTAATAGCAATCAGCCCCAGCATTTT
TRBJ2-7 few TRBD2 TRBV5-5 CASSPYLGRASYEQYF TGTGCCAGCAGCCCGTACTTGGGGAGGGCCTCCTACGAGCAGTACTTC
TRBJ2-1 - - TRBV19 CASSFRGILNEQFF TGTGCCAGTAGCTTTAGGGGGATTCTGAATGAGCAGTTCTTC
TRBJ1-2 - - TRBV28 CASSLELGKYGYTF TGTGCCAGCAGTTTAGAGTTGGGCAAGTATGGCTACACCTTC
TRBJ2-1 - TRBD2 TRBV5-1 CASSLRSGGSNEQFF TGCGCCAGCAGCTTGAGAAGCGGGGGGAGTAATGAGCAGTTCTTC
TRBJ1-6 - TRBD1 TRBV28 CASSLKGQGNSPLHF TGTGCCAGCAGCCTTAAAGGACAGGGAAATTCACCCCTCCACTTT
TRBJ1-2 - TRBD1 TRBV12-5 CASGLQGANRGYTF TGTGCTAGTGGGCTACAGGGGGCGAATAGAGGCTACACCTTC
TRBJ1-2 - TRBD1 TRBV28 CASNTGVYGYTF TGTGCCAGCAATACAGGGGTTTATGGCTACACCTTC
TRBJ1-1 - TRBD1 TRBV29-1 CSTRLTGYGTEAFF TGCAGCACCCGACTGACAGGGTACGGCACTGAAGCTTTCTTT
TRBJ2-7 once - TRBV12-2 CASRLWASGEPYEQYF TGTGCAAGTCGCTTATGGGCTAGCGGGGAACCCTACGAGCAGTACTTC
TRBJ2-5 - - TRBV3-1/TRBV3-2 CASSSRVTEETQYF TGTGCCAGCAGCTCGAGGGTCACGGAAGAGACCCAGTACTTC
TRBJ1-5 - TRBD1 TRBV6-5 CASSTGTGNQPQHF TGTGCCAGCAGCACCGGGACAGGGAATCAGCCCCAGCATTTT